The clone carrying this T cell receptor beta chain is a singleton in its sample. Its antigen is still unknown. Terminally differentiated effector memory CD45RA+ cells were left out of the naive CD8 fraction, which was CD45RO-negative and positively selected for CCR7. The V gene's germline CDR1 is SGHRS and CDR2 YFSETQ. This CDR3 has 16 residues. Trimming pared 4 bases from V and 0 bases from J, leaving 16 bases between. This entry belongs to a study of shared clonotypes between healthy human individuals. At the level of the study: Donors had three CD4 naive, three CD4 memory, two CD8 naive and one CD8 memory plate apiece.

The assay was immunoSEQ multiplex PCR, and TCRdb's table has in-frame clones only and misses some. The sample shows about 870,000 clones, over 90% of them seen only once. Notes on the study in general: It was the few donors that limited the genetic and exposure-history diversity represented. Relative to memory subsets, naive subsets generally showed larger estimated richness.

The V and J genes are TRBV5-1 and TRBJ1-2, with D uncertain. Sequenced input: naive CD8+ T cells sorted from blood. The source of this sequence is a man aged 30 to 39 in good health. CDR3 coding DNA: TGCGCCAGCAGCCCGCTGAAGCGGGAATCTAACTATGGCTACACCTTC. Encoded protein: CASSPLKRESNYGYTF. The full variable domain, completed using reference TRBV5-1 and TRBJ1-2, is KAGVTQTPRYLIKTRGQQVTLSCSPISGHRSVSWYQQTPGQGLQFLFEYFSETQRNKGNFPGRFSGRQFSNSRSEMNVSTLELGDSALYLCASSPLKRESNYGYTFGSGTRLTVV.